This T cell receptor beta chain was profiled in a study of T cells after yellow fever vaccination. General study points: CD4 and CD8 compartments shared a small share of clonotypes, likely from convergent recombination. Contaminants from the bulk population, in the form of abundant clonotypes, could be found in FACS-sorted repertoires. The study found a weaker secondary response that peaked faster, day 5 versus 15.

5'RACE template switching produced TCR cDNA carrying a universal primer site and UMIs. TCRdb called the 5' RACE reads again in MiXCR, with one record for every CDR3 protein. The sample yields hundreds of thousands of distinct CDR3 sequences, 15% to 20% seen once. Only a few counts were recorded for this clonotype. The antigen remains unidentified. V lost 2 bases, J lost 3 bases, and 8 bases lay in between. There are 13 residues in the CDR3. Germline-derived CDR1 and CDR2 are SGHDT and YYEEEE. This chain links TRBV5-6 with TRBJ2-5, with D unresolved. This sequence originates from a man aged 25-45 years who received the YFV17D yellow fever vaccine. Specimen: PBMCs, collected 15 days after the yellow fever booster vaccination. The CDR3 protein is CASSFIHKETQYF. The DNA for the CDR3 is TGTGCCAGCAGCTTCATTCATAAAGAGACCCAGTACTTC.